Below, 16 T cell receptor beta chains from the same sample are listed, as sequenced in a study of cytomegalovirus exposure and HLA in healthy donors. Primers included in the PCR were 60 Vbeta and 13 Jbeta primers. Assay used: immunoSEQ multiplex PCR; TCRdb lists only in-frame clones, some missing. This table has roughly 100,000 clones, around 80% appearing once. Sequenced input: PBMCs. The receptor source for this set is a man aged 18 to 29 in good health and CMV-seropositive.

The chain links TRBV10-2 to TRBJ1-6, with a weak D call TRBD1 (5 bases). The length of the CDR3 is 19 residues. Germline-derived CDR1 and CDR2 are WSHSY and SAAADI. The germline V and J ends were trimmed by 3 bases and 0 bases, with 18 bases remaining between them. The CDR3 DNA reads TGCGCCAGCAGTGAACTACAGGAATCTTTTAGCTCCTATAATTCACCCCTCCACTTT. Translation gives CASSELQESFSSYNSPLHF.

The chain links TRBV7-9 to TRBJ1-1, with a possible D match to TRBD1 (6 bases). This CDR3 contains 16 residues. Germline V gene sequence: CDR1 SEHNR, CDR2 FQNEAQ (reference sequence). Trimming took 3 bases from V and 1 from J, leaving 15 bases between them. CDR3 bases: TGTGCCAGCAGCTTGTCCCGAGGACAGCCGAACACTGAAGCTTTCTTT. This gives the protein CASSLSRGQPNTEAFF.

The CDR3 is CASSSSPDFQETQYF. CDR3 coding DNA: TGTGCCAGCAGTTCCTCCCCCGACTTCCAAGAGACCCAGTACTTC. The chain uses TRBV27 and TRBJ2-5; D is ambiguous. V lost 4 bases to trimming and J lost 1 base, with 13 bases between them. The CDR3 length is 15 residues. The germline gives CDR1 MNHEY, CDR2 SMNVEV (reference sequence).

The V call is TRBV30, the J call TRBJ2-5, with a possible D match to TRBD2 (6 bases). V lost 0 bases and J 1 base, leaving 12 bases between the germline ends. Germline V lookup: CDR1 GTSNPN, CDR2 SVGIG (reference sequence). This CDR3 is built from 15 residues. The chain's CDR3 is CAWSVLVAVQETQYF. The CDR3 bases are TGTGCCTGGAGTGTATTGGTAGCGGTCCAAGAGACCCAGTACTTC. Combining the CDR3 with reference TRBV30 and TRBJ2-5 gives the whole variable domain SQTIHQWPATLVQPVGSPLSLECTVEGTSNPNLYWYRQAAGRGLQLLFYSVGIGQISSEVPQNLSASRPQDRQFILSSKKLLLSDSGFYLCAWSVLVAVQETQYFGPGTRLLVL.

The J gene is TRBJ1-6, the V gene TRBV25-1; 9 bases line up with TRBD1. The germline gives CDR1 MGHDK, CDR2 SYGVNS. Trimming removed 6 bases from V and 8 bases from J; junction bases left unmatched: 8. This CDR3 comprises 15 residues. CDR3 nucleotide sequence: TGTGCCAGCAGCCACCAGGGACAGGGTTATTCACCCCTCCACTTT. It is translated as CASSHQGQGYSPLHF.

The table lists this clone with a count of one. The rearrangement links TRBV4-1 to TRBJ1-1; D is undetermined. The V and J ends lost 4 bases and 1 base respectively, with 13 bases between them. The CDR3 is 15 amino acids. From germline, CDR1 is MGHRA and CDR2 YSYEKL. The CDR3 is CASSLPSGRNTEAFF. The CDR3 DNA sequence: TGCGCCAGCAGCCTCCCGTCAGGTAGGAACACTGAAGCTTTCTTT.

The V gene is TRBV14, the J gene TRBJ2-3, with a weak D call TRBD2 (5 bases). Trimming removed 4 bases at V and 0 bases at J, with 11 bases between. Germline CDR1 reads SGHDN; CDR2 reads FVKESK. The CDR3 loop spans 15 amino acids. CDR3 DNA: TGTGCCAGCAGCCCACGACTACAAAGCACAGATACGCAGTATTTT. It encodes CASSPRLQSTDTQYF.

CDR3 amino acids: CASSLSGGEISFKSLGTDTQYF. The CDR3, as DNA: TGTGCCAGCAGTTTATCAGGGGGGGAAATCTCTTTTAAGTCCCTAGGCACAGATACGCAGTATTTT. The chain employs TRBV27 and TRBJ2-3; D possibly corresponds to TRBD2 (7 bases). CDR1 is MNHEY, CDR2 SMNVEV, per germline (reference sequence). The CDR3 is 22 amino acids. V was trimmed by 0 bases and J by 1 base, leaving 29 bases between them.

A few counts support this clone. The chain links TRBV2 to TRBJ1-2; TRBD1 matches at 8 bases. Trimming at V came to 8 bases and at J to 4 bases, leaving 9 bases not matched to a gene. The germline gives CDR1 SNHLY, CDR2 FYNNEI. There are 14 residues in the CDR3. As DNA, the CDR3 is TGTGCCAGCGGGGGACAGGCTCGCGGCTATGGCTACACCTTC. It encodes CASGGQARGYGYTF.

This clone was seen a single time. The genes are TRBV30 and TRBJ1-2; unclear D gene. The ends were cut back, 1 base at V and 2 bases at J, with 14 bases in the middle. Germline-derived CDR1 and CDR2 are GTSNPN and SVGIG (reference sequence). The CDR3 spans 15 residues. This CDR3 reads CAWSGTARTNYGYTF. CDR3 sequence (DNA): TGTGCCTGGAGTGGAACAGCACGAACCAACTATGGCTACACCTTC.

The chain employs TRBV27 and TRBJ1-2, with D possibly TRBD1 on 6 matching bases. Trimming took 6 bases from V and 4 from J, leaving 9 bases between them. The CDR3 consists of 12 residues. The germline V gene encodes CDR1 MNHEY and CDR2 SMNVEV (reference sequence). Here the CDR3 DNA reads TGTGCCAGCAGGGGGGCCGGCTATGGCTACACCTTC. Translating it yields CASRGAGYGYTF.

The chain recombines TRBV5-8 with TRBJ1-3; D perhaps matches TRBD1 (6 bases). The V end was cut by 7 bases, the J end by 4 bases, with 18 bases between. Germline V gene lookup returns CDR1 SGHTS and CDR2 YDEGEE. The length of the CDR3 is 15 residues. CDR3 region: CASGGGVVGGNTIYF. The CDR3 nucleotides read TGTGCCAGCGGAGGGGGGGTCGTCGGCGGAAACACCATATATTTT.

The gene calls are TRBV6-4 and TRBJ1-1, with D unclear. CDR1 and CDR2 (germline): MRHNA, SNTAGT. V lost 5 bases, J lost 0 bases, and 7 bases lay in between. This CDR3 contains 13 residues. In DNA form, the CDR3 reads TGTGCCAGCAGTTTGGAGGTGAACACTGAAGCTTTCTTT. Translation gives CASSLEVNTEAFF.

This clone has only one observation. V is TRBV5-1 and J is TRBJ2-3, with no clear D. V lost 5 bases and J lost 3, with 4 bases in between. Germline V gives CDR1 SGHRS, CDR2 YFSETQ. The CDR3 contains 11 residues. The CDR3 DNA reads as TGCGCCAGCAGGCAGACAGATACGCAGTATTTT. Translation: CASRQTDTQYF.

The chain uses TRBV11-2 and TRBJ1-6; D gene ambiguous. The length of the CDR3 is 14 residues. V was pared by 5 bases and J by 6 bases, with 11 bases between. CDR1 and CDR2 from the germline V gene are SGHAT and FQNNGV. The CDR3, as DNA: TGTGCCAGCAGCGCGGGGTACGGTAATTCACCCCTCCACTTT. Protein: CASSAGYGNSPLHF.

V gene TRBV18 combines with J gene TRBJ2-6; no firm D call. The CDR3 has 14 amino acids. CDR1 is KGHSH, CDR2 LQKENI, per germline. V lost 0 bases, J lost 2 bases, and 2 bases lay in between. CDR3 DNA: TGTGCCAGCTCACCACCTACTGGGGCCAACGTCCTGACTTTC. The encoded protein is CASSPPTGANVLTF. Filled out from reference TRBV18 and TRBJ2-6, the complete variable domain reads NAGVMQNPRHLVRRRGQEARLRCSPMKGHSHVYWYRQLPEEGLKFMVYLQKENIIDESGMPKERFSAEFPKEGPSILRIQQVVRGDSAAYFCASSPPTGANVLTFGAGSRLTVL.